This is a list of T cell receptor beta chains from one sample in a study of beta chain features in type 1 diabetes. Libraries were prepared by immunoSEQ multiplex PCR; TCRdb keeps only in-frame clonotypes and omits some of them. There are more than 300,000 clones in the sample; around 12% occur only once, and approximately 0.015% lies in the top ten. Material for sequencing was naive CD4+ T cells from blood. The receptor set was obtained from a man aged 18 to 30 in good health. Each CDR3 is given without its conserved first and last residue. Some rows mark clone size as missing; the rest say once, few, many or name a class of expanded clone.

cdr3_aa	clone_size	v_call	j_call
ASSVESGGLNNEQF	few	TRBV9	TRBJ2-1
ASSQRAGSNQPQH	NA	TRBV4-2	TRBJ1-5
ASSLARDRGLDEQF	few	TRBV5-1	TRBJ2-1
ASSMGGLGENIQY	few	TRBV6-6	TRBJ2-4
ASSQSSGDRDTRNNKDNEQF	few	TRBV23-1	TRBJ2-1
ASRGEGWLPNTGELF	few	TRBV19	TRBJ2-2
AWSAVYEQY	few	TRBV30	TRBJ2-7
SAPKTNEQF	few	TRBV20-1	TRBJ2-1
ASSIWRNSNQPQH	few	TRBV19	TRBJ1-5
AWGGQVGTEAF	few	TRBV30	TRBJ1-1
ASSLPGQVNYEQY	few	TRBV28	TRBJ2-7
ASSIGDSLPYEQY	NA	TRBV5-1	TRBJ2-7
ASTLPGGAAGELF	NA	TRBV5-4	TRBJ2-2
AWSRQGVRTGNTIY	few	TRBV30	TRBJ1-3
ASRRQGANVLT	NA	TRBV28	TRBJ2-6
ASRTENTGELF	NA	TRBV2	TRBJ2-2
ASSLQSGNTIY	few	TRBV6-5	TRBJ1-3
ASTTGGLNYGYT	NA	TRBV9	TRBJ1-2
ASSRDREGYT	NA	TRBV6-5	TRBJ1-2